Sequencing of this T cell receptor beta chain was carried out in a study of lymphopenia after photon versus proton radiotherapy. Findings and limits, study-wide: Under photons, naive T cells and diversity fell while effector/memory populations rose. Better survival with proton therapy was suggested as possible, not demonstrated. After the lymphocyte nadir, photon-treated repertoires showed oligoclonal expansion, especially of CD8+ Temra cells.

Points on this clone: Antigen specificity is unknown.

Libraries were prepared by immunoSEQ multiplex PCR; TCRdb keeps only in-frame clonotypes and omits some of them. The sample consists of approximately 30,000 clones, about four fifths of them appearing once. The source material was peripheral blood, sampled from a patient treated with photon-based radiotherapy. This TCR came from a man between 45 and 60 years old with gastric cancer.

CDR3: CASSGGSANTGELFF. CDR3 in DNA: TGCGCCAGCAGCGGTGGGTCGGCGAACACCGGGGAGCTGTTTTTT. The chain recombines TRBV5-1 with TRBJ2-2; no clear D gene. The germline CDR1 and CDR2 sequences are SGHRS and YFSETQ. The CDR3 totals 15 residues. The germline V and J ends were trimmed by 4 bases and 0 bases, with 10 bases remaining between them.